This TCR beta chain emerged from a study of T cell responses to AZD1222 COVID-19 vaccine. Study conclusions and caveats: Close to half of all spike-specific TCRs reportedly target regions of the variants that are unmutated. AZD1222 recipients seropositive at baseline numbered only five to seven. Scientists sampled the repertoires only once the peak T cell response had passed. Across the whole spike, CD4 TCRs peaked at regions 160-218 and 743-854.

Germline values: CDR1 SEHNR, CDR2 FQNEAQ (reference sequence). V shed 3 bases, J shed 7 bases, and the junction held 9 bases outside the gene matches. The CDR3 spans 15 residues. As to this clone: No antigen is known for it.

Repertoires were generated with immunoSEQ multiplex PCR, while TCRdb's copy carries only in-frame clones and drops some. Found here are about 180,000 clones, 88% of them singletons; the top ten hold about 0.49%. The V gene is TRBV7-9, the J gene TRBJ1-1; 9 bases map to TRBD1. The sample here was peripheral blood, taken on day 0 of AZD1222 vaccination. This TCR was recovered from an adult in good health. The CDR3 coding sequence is TGTGCCAGCAGCTTCGTGACAGGGGGAAGTGGTGAAGCTTTCTTT. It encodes CASSFVTGGSGEAFF.